Below, 10 T cell receptor beta chains from the same sample are listed, as sequenced in a study of PD-L1 blockade in urothelial cancer. Time point here: peripheral blood 6 weeks after treatment start. TCRdb keeps only in-frame clones here, not all; method: immunoSEQ multiplex PCR. Of about 45,000 clones in the sample, 82% were seen once. Sequencing was performed on PBMCs, taken around atezolizumab (anti-PD-L1) treatment. Receptors were obtained from a man aged 55-75 years with urothelial cancer.

The chain uses TRBV19 and TRBJ2-1; 7 bases are a match to TRBD2. There are 15 residues in the CDR3. V lost 3 bases to trimming and J lost 1 base; unmatched junction nucleotides: 3. Germline values: CDR1 LNHDA, CDR2 SQIVND (reference sequence). CDR3 nucleotide sequence: TGTGCCAGTAGTATTTCGGGACTATCCTACAATGAGCAGTTCTTC. This codes for CASSISGLSYNEQFF.

This clone was seen only once. The chain links TRBV5-6 to TRBJ1-1, with TRBD1 matching 10 bases. V lost 3 bases, J lost 5 bases, and 1 base stayed unmatched. The germline V gene has CDR1 SGHDT and CDR2 YYEEEE. The CDR3 contains 13 residues. This chain's CDR3 is CASSWDRGTEAFF. The CDR3 DNA is TGTGCCAGCAGCTGGGACAGGGGAACTGAAGCTTTCTTT.

This chain uses TRBV13 with TRBJ2-2; 7 bases line up with TRBD1. The CDR3 consists of 13 residues. Germline V gene sequence: CDR1 PRHDT, CDR2 FYEKMQ (reference sequence). J was trimmed by 2 bases and V by 9 bases; bases with no gene match: 3. CDR3 protein: CASGTANTGELFF. CDR3 bases: TGTGCCAGTGGGACAGCCAACACCGGGGAGCTGTTTTTT.

The chain joins TRBV30 to TRBJ1-4; D uncertain. The CDR3 covers 12 residues. V was clipped by 0 bases and J by 8 bases, with 7 bases between them. Looked up from germline, CDR1 is GTSNPN and CDR2 is SVGIG (reference sequence). The CDR3 reads CAWSVGAEKLFF. The CDR3 DNA sequence: TGTGCCTGGAGTGTCGGTGCGGAAAAACTGTTTTTT.

The CDR3 bases are TGCGCCAGCAGCGTCGAGGGGGCAGGGAATCAGCCCCAGCATTTT. Its translation is CASSVEGAGNQPQHF. The V and J genes are TRBV5-1 and TRBJ1-5, with TRBD1 matching over 7 bases. J was trimmed by 4 bases and V by 4 bases; bases with no gene match: 8. There are 15 residues in the CDR3. Looked up from germline, CDR1 is SGHRS and CDR2 is YFSETQ.

The J gene is TRBJ2-7, the V gene TRBV2; D gene ambiguous. In germline, CDR1 is SNHLY, CDR2 FYNNEI. The CDR3 runs to 11 residues. V dropped 6 bases and J dropped 1 base, with 4 bases sitting between them. CDR3 region: CASSPSYEQYF. DNA for the CDR3: TGTGCCAGCAGCCCATCCTACGAGCAGTACTTC.

This sequence joins TRBV7-2 and TRBJ2-1, with D tentatively TRBD2 (5 bases). V dropped 6 bases and J dropped 7 bases, with 22 bases sitting between them. The CDR3 contains 16 residues. Germline CDR1 and CDR2: SGHTA and FQGNSA. CDR3 residues: CASRPAGRAARNEQFF. The CDR3 DNA is TGTGCCAGCAGACCGGCCGGGCGGGCGGCCAGGAATGAGCAGTTCTTC.

This chain connects TRBV6-1 to TRBJ2-2, with a possible D match to TRBD1 (7 bases). This CDR3 region has 14 residues. Looked up from germline, CDR1 is MNHNS and CDR2 is SASEGT. The CDR3 region is CALRGRGNTGELFF. For the CDR3, the DNA is TGTGCTCTAAGGGGGCGGGGGAACACCGGGGAGCTGTTTTTT.

The V gene is TRBV6-1, the J gene TRBJ2-1, with 8 bases that match TRBD2. Germline CDR1 reads MNHNS; CDR2 reads SASEGT. The V and J ends lost 6 bases and 0 bases, in that order; junction bases with no gene match: 4. The CDR3 sequence is 15 residues long. CDR3 nucleotide sequence: TGTGCCAGCAGGGTAGCGGGAAGCTCCTACAATGAGCAGTTCTTC. Protein product: CASRVAGSSYNEQFF.

The rearrangement uses TRBV30 and TRBJ2-7; TRBD2 matches at 9 bases. The J segment lost 2 bases and the V segment lost 1 base, leaving 3 bases of the junction unmatched. The germline V gene has CDR1 GTSNPN and CDR2 SVGIG (reference sequence). The CDR3 is 14 residues long. The CDR3 DNA follows: TGTGCCTGGAGTGGGGGACTAGCAGCCTACGAGCAGTACTTC. This sequence encodes CAWSGGLAAYEQYF.